Below are 22 T cell receptor beta chains sequenced from a single sample in a study of shared clonotypes between healthy human individuals. Naive CD8 cells lacked CD45RO and underwent positive selection for CCR7, leaving out terminally differentiated effector memory CD45RA+ cells. TCRdb's copy holds only in-frame clones and misses some; the assay was immunoSEQ multiplex PCR. Found here are nearly 2 million clones, just under 95% of them singletons; the top ten hold 0.95% to 1.5%. Input material: naive CD8+ T cells sorted from blood. These receptors were taken from a man between 18 and 35 years old in good health.

This chain links TRBV27 with TRBJ2-1, with TRBD2 identical over 8 bases. The CDR3 consists of 16 residues. Germline trimming cut 5 bases from V and 2 bases from J; bases unmatched to any gene: 8. Per germline, CDR1 MNHEY and CDR2 SMNVEV (reference sequence). This CDR3 reads CASSDSTSGTYNEQFF. CDR3 coding DNA: TGTGCCAGCAGTGACTCTACTAGCGGAACCTACAATGAGCAGTTCTTC.

This clone was observed once. The V and J genes are TRBV19 and TRBJ2-1, with 9 bases fitting TRBD2. This CDR3 region has 18 residues. With V trimmed by 5 bases and J by 0 bases, 11 bases remained unmatched. CDR1 is LNHDA, CDR2 SQIVND, per germline (reference sequence). The CDR3 protein is CASSLERLAEYSYNEQFF. CDR3 nucleotide sequence: TGTGCCAGTAGTCTCGAGCGACTAGCGGAATACTCCTACAATGAGCAGTTCTTC.

Comment on this clone: The identical CDR3 is also encoded by other nucleotide sequences in the sample. This CDR3 reads CASSLASGTDTQYF. CDR3 DNA: TGTGCCAGCAGTTTAGCTAGCGGCACAGATACGCAGTATTTT. The chain recombines TRBV28 with TRBJ2-3; tentative D call: TRBD2 (6 bases). V lost 2 bases and J lost 1, with 7 bases in between. The CDR3 extends over 14 amino acids. Germline CDR1 and CDR2: MDHEN and SYDVKM.

V usage is TRBV4-1 and J usage is TRBJ2-7; a weak D match, TRBD2 (5 bases). V was cut by 0 bases and J by 2 bases, with 11 bases left in between. Germline V gene lookup returns CDR1 MGHRA and CDR2 YSYEKL. CDR3 size: 15 residues. The DNA for the CDR3 is TGCGCCAGCAGCCAAGAAGATCGGGGAGCCTACGAGCAGTACTTC. Amino acids: CASSQEDRGAYEQYF.

The rearrangement links TRBV18 to TRBJ2-7; possibly TRBD2 for D (6 bases). The V and J ends lost 5 bases and 2 bases respectively, with 13 bases between them. The CDR3 has 14 residues. The germline V gene encodes CDR1 KGHSH and CDR2 LQKENI. CDR3: CASSSGGTAYEQYF. CDR3 DNA: TGTGCCAGCTCATCGGGCGGGACGGCCTACGAGCAGTACTTC.

The CDR3 DNA reads TGTGCCAGCCGCTTCGACAGGGCCTCCTACGAGCAGTACTTC. It encodes CASRFDRASYEQYF. The rearrangement joins TRBV28 to TRBJ2-7; 7 positions agree with TRBD1. Unmatched junction bases numbered 7, after V lost 8 bases and J lost 0 bases. Germline V lookup: CDR1 MDHEN, CDR2 SYDVKM. The CDR3 totals 14 residues.

For this clone: At the DNA level, this CDR3 is encoded by other sequences in the same sample as well. V gene TRBV19 combines with J gene TRBJ2-7, with TRBD1 identical over 9 bases. Germline V gene sequence: CDR1 LNHDA, CDR2 SQIVND (reference sequence). The CDR3 runs 14 residues. Trimming at V came to 5 bases and at J to 0 bases, leaving 2 bases not matched to a gene. The CDR3 is CASSRDRDSYEQYF. The CDR3 nucleotides read TGTGCCAGTAGTCGGGACAGGGACTCCTACGAGCAGTACTTC.

The chain couples TRBV6-1 to TRBJ2-3; 12 nucleotides match TRBD2. The CDR3 has 16 residues. Germline CDR1 MNHNS, CDR2 SASEGT. V shed 3 bases and J 5 bases; nucleotides not matched to a gene: 6. DNA of the CDR3: TGTGCCAGCAGTGATAGACTAGCGGGAGTGCTAGATACGCAGTATTTT. As protein: CASSDRLAGVLDTQYF.

This chain uses TRBV4-3 with TRBJ2-1; tentatively, D is TRBD2 (7 bases). Germline loops: CDR1 LGHNA, CDR2 YSLEER. Trimming removed 0 bases from V and 0 bases from J, with 18 bases in between. The CDR3 extends over 19 amino acids. The CDR3 is CASSQEIDKGEGSYNEQFF. The CDR3 DNA reads TGCGCCAGCAGCCAAGAAATTGATAAGGGGGAGGGCTCCTACAATGAGCAGTTCTTC.

The chain combines TRBV10-2 with TRBJ2-2, with 9 bases fitting TRBD1. The CDR3 runs 18 residues. Germline CDR1 and CDR2: WSHSY and SAAADI. J was trimmed by 3 bases and V by 5 bases; bases with no gene match: 13. The chain's CDR3 is CASSQDRGGIADTGELFF. The CDR3 DNA reads as TGCGCCAGCAGTCAGGACAGGGGAGGGATTGCGGACACCGGGGAGCTGTTTTTT.

The DNA for the CDR3 is TGTGCCAGTAGTATAGATCTCGAGACAGGGGAAAATGAGCAGTTCTTC. Translation gives CASSIDLETGENEQFF. This rearrangement joins TRBV19 to TRBJ2-1, with 8 bases lining up with TRBD1. CDR3 length equals 16 residues. The V gene end was trimmed by 0 bases and the J gene end by 7 bases; junction bases not matched to a gene: 8. From germline, CDR1 is LNHDA and CDR2 SQIVND (reference sequence).

This chain connects TRBV27 to TRBJ1-1; no clear D. V dropped 0 bases and J dropped 1 base, with 18 bases sitting between them. This CDR3 contains 18 residues. The germline gives CDR1 MNHEY, CDR2 SMNVEV (reference sequence). The CDR3 sequence is CASSLSAGGRTENTEAFF. The CDR3 DNA is TGTGCCAGCAGTTTATCGGCAGGAGGGAGGACGGAGAACACTGAAGCTTTCTTT.

The V call is TRBV10-3, the J call TRBJ2-7, with 8 bases fitting TRBD1. The length of the CDR3 is 12 residues. CDR1 ENHRY and CDR2 SYGVKD come from the germline V gene. The trim removed 10 bases at V and 3 bases at J, leaving 5 bases unmatched. CDR3 residues: CATQDRDYEQYF. The CDR3 DNA reads TGTGCCACCCAGGACAGGGACTACGAGCAGTACTTC.

The chain has TRBV7-9 and TRBJ2-3; D is tentatively TRBD1 or TRBD2 (5 bases each). V dropped 8 bases and J dropped 0 bases, with 15 bases sitting between them. The CDR3 loop spans 15 amino acids. Germline CDR1 is SEHNR and CDR2 is FQNEAQ (reference sequence). Written as DNA, the CDR3 is TGTGCCAGCCTCCCGAGGGACGGTAGCACAGATACGCAGTATTTT. Translated, it gives CASLPRDGSTDTQYF. The whole variable domain, filled in from reference TRBV7-9 and TRBJ2-3, reads DTGVSQNPRHKITKRGQNVTFRCDPISEHNRLYWYRQTLGQGPEFLTYFQNEAQLEKSRLLSDRFSAERPKGSFSTLEIQRTEQGDSAMYLCASLPRDGSTDTQYFGPGTRLTVL.

Details on this clone: Other DNA variants within this sample encode the same CDR3. This chain links TRBV6-6 with TRBJ2-3; no reliable D call. Per germline, CDR1 MNHNY and CDR2 SVGAGI (reference sequence). V lost 4 bases and J lost 0, with 5 bases in between. This CDR3 contains 13 residues. The CDR3 region has the DNA TGTGCCAGCAGTTCTCTGAGCACAGATACGCAGTATTTT. As protein: CASSSLSTDTQYF.

This chain uses TRBV7-9 with TRBJ2-7; 8 bases fit TRBD1. The J segment lost 0 bases and the V segment lost 3 bases, leaving 4 bases of the junction unmatched. There are 15 residues in the CDR3. CDR1 and CDR2 from the germline V gene are SEHNR and FQNEAQ (reference sequence). CDR3 bases: TGTGCCAGCAGCTTGGGACAGGTCCCCTCCTACGAGCAGTACTTC. This translates into CASSLGQVPSYEQYF.

The genes are TRBV6-7 and TRBJ2-7; D possibly corresponds to TRBD2 (5 bases). TRBV6-7 is noted as an ORF with a role that remains uncertain. This CDR3 has 16 amino acids. With 1 base removed from V and 7 bases from J, the gap between germline ends came to 20 bases. The CDR3 DNA reads TGTGCCAGCAGTTACTATATTCCTAGCTCCCAAGAGGAGCAGTACTTC. Its translation is CASSYYIPSSQEEQYF.

As regards this clone: Distinct nucleotide sequences in the sample also encode this CDR3. This chain uses TRBV9 with TRBJ1-2, with D tentatively TRBD1 (5 bases). CDR1 is SGDLS, CDR2 YYNGEE, per germline. Trimming took off 0 bases at V and 0 bases at J, with 6 bases between the two ends. CDR3 length: 14 residues. The CDR3 bases are TGTGCCAGCAGCGTAGCAGGGACTAACTATGGCTACACCTTC. It encodes CASSVAGTNYGYTF.

V is TRBV28 and J is TRBJ2-5; TRBD2 agrees at 11 bases. CDR3 size: 16 residues. V gave up 4 bases and J gave up 5 bases; unmatched junction bases: 9. Per the germline V gene, CDR1 is MDHEN and CDR2 is SYDVKM. The CDR3: CASSSIRLAGIETQYF. The CDR3 coding sequence is TGTGCCAGCAGTTCCATTCGACTAGCGGGGATTGAGACCCAGTACTTC.

The chain carries TRBV13 and TRBJ1-5, with a tentative D call TRBD1 (6 bases). The germline V gene encodes CDR1 PRHDT and CDR2 FYEKMQ (reference sequence). V was cut by 3 bases and J by 10 bases, with 10 bases left in between. The CDR3 runs to 12 residues. Here the CDR3 DNA reads TGTGCCAGCAGCTTTTCCGGGGGCCCCCAGCATTTT. This sequence encodes CASSFSGGPQHF.

The rearrangement joins TRBV2 to TRBJ1-2; the D gene is possibly TRBD1 (6 bases). The CDR3 extends over 18 amino acids. Germline lookup yields CDR1 SNHLY and CDR2 FYNNEI. V was cut by 5 bases and J by 1 base, with 23 bases left in between. The CDR3 DNA is TGTGCCAGCAGTCTTGACAGGCCAGCGTCCTATTTTAACTATGGCTACACCTTC. Protein: CASSLDRPASYFNYGYTF.

J is TRBJ2-5 and V is TRBV13; 13 bases map to TRBD2. The CDR3 has 19 amino acids. CDR1 and CDR2 (germline): PRHDT, FYEKMQ (reference sequence). The ends lost 5 bases at V and 4 bases at J; junction bases unmatched: 16. The CDR3 DNA follows: TGTGCCAGCAGCCCCGATCTAACTAGCGGGAGGGCCTTAGGAGAGACCCAGTACTTC. It specifies CASSPDLTSGRALGETQYF.